This TCR beta chain originates from a study of T cells after yellow fever vaccination. As for the study in general: Preparation of the low-cell-number fractions used SMART-Seq v4 Ultra Low Input.

Study findings and constraints: Reappearance after the booster was seen for most primary-vaccination clones, at 96% CD4 and 80% to 90% CD8.

TCRdb called the 5' RACE reads again in MiXCR, with one record for every CDR3 protein. The repertoire has some 350,000 distinct CDR3 sequences, about 4% of them found once; the top ten carry approximately 24%. This clonotype was recorded at least ten times. Its specificity is unknown. Germline V gene data show CDR1 as SEHNR and CDR2 as FQNEAQ (reference sequence). This CDR3 region has 12 residues. V lost 1 base to trimming and J lost 7 bases, with 4 bases between them. Here the sequenced sample was PBMCs, taken 5 days after the yellow fever booster vaccination. This receptor was identified in a young man who received the YFV17D yellow fever vaccine. The chain is built from TRBV7-9 and TRBJ2-2; D is unresolved. DNA of the CDR3: TGTGCCAGCAGCTTAGGCATCGGGGAGCTGTTTTTT. The encoded protein is CASSLGIGELFF. The full variable domain, in which reference TRBV7-9 and TRBJ2-2 provide the parts outside the CDR3, is DTGVSQNPRHKITKRGQNVTFRCDPISEHNRLYWYRQTLGQGPEFLTYFQNEAQLEKSRLLSDRFSAERPKGSFSTLEIQRTEQGDSAMYLCASSLGIGELFFGEGSRLTVL.